This is a list of T cell receptor beta chains from one sample in a study of cytomegalovirus exposure and HLA in healthy donors. TCRdb's copy holds only in-frame clones and misses some; the assay was immunoSEQ multiplex PCR. The sample includes fewer than 200,000 clones, 70% to 80% seen only once; the top ten take less than 1%. Input material: PBMCs. Receptors were obtained from a female donor in good health and CMV-seronegative. Each CDR3 is given with its conserved first and last residue. Each record gives: CDR3 protein, CDR3 DNA, J gene, CDR3 length, V gene, D gene, clone size. A D gene is named only where the DNA matches it firmly. Expanded clones are given a class, and other clones once, few, many or no size at all.

CDR3 protein: CASSLGLAGKETQYF; CDR3 DNA: TGTGCCAGTAGTCTGGGACTAGCGGGAAAAGAGACCCAGTACTTC; J gene: TRBJ2-5; CDR3 length: 15; V gene: TRBV19; D gene: TRBD2; clone size: .
CDR3 protein: CASSGRTGAWGNTIYF; CDR3 DNA: TGTGCCAGCAGCGGTCGGACAGGGGCGTGGGGAAACACCATATATTTT; J gene: TRBJ1-3; CDR3 length: 16; V gene: TRBV9; D gene: TRBD1; clone size: .
CDR3 protein: CASSLGQGNSPLHF; CDR3 DNA: TGTGCCAGCAGTTTAGGGCAGGGGAATTCACCCCTCCACTTT; J gene: TRBJ1-6; CDR3 length: 14; V gene: TRBV27; D gene: .; clone size: .
CDR3 protein: CASSFGGIGRNTEAFF; CDR3 DNA: TGTGCCAGCAGCTTCGGGGGGATAGGAAGGAACACTGAAGCTTTCTTT; J gene: TRBJ1-1; CDR3 length: 16; V gene: TRBV7-2; D gene: .; clone size: .
CDR3 protein: CASSQETGGLGGYTF; CDR3 DNA: TGTGCCAGCAGCCAAGAAACAGGGGGCTTAGGCGGCTACACCTTC; J gene: TRBJ1-2; CDR3 length: 15; V gene: TRBV14; D gene: TRBD1; clone size: .
CDR3 protein: CASSRTEERNQPQHF; CDR3 DNA: TGTGCCAGCAGCAGGACGGAGGAAAGAAATCAGCCCCAGCATTTT; J gene: TRBJ1-5; CDR3 length: 15; V gene: TRBV4-2; D gene: .; clone size: .
CDR3 protein: CASSFGQGANVLTF; CDR3 DNA: TGTGCCAGCAGCTTCGGACAGGGGGCCAACGTCCTGACTTTC; J gene: TRBJ2-6; CDR3 length: 14; V gene: TRBV7-3; D gene: .; clone size: .
CDR3 protein: CASSSDRVSEAFF; CDR3 DNA: TGTGCCAGCAGCTCTGACAGGGTGTCTGAAGCTTTCTTT; J gene: TRBJ1-1; CDR3 length: 13; V gene: TRBV7-2; D gene: TRBD1; clone size: few
CDR3 protein: CASSFPGEGEAFF; CDR3 DNA: TGTGCCAGCAGCTTTCCGGGAGAAGGCGAAGCTTTCTTT; J gene: TRBJ1-1; CDR3 length: 13; V gene: TRBV4-2; D gene: .; clone size: .
CDR3 protein: CSVQDNEQFF; CDR3 DNA: TGCAGCGTTCAGGACAATGAGCAGTTCTTC; J gene: TRBJ2-1; CDR3 length: 10; V gene: TRBV29-1; D gene: .; clone size: .
CDR3 protein: CASSQMNRVQFF; CDR3 DNA: TGTGCCAGCAGCCAAATGAACCGGGTGCAGTTCTTC; J gene: TRBJ2-1; CDR3 length: 12; V gene: TRBV14; D gene: .; clone size: .
CDR3 protein: CASSDSGTGGDEQFF; CDR3 DNA: TGTGCCAGCAGTGACTCAGGGACAGGGGGCGATGAGCAGTTCTTC; J gene: TRBJ2-1; CDR3 length: 15; V gene: TRBV6-4; D gene: TRBD1; clone size: few
CDR3 protein: CASSQELRLVQGEQYF; CDR3 DNA: TGTGCCAGCAGCCAAGAGTTACGACTAGTTCAGGGCGAGCAGTACTTC; J gene: TRBJ2-7; CDR3 length: 16; V gene: TRBV4-2; D gene: .; clone size: .
CDR3 protein: CASSLSYGAFEQFF; CDR3 DNA: TGTGCCAGCAGCTTAAGTTATGGGGCCTTTGAGCAGTTCTTC; J gene: TRBJ2-1; CDR3 length: 14; V gene: TRBV7-9; D gene: .; clone size: .
CDR3 protein: CASSSGYSGANGLTF; CDR3 DNA: TGTGCCAGCAGCTCAGGATATTCTGGGGCCAACGGCCTGACTTTC; J gene: TRBJ2-6; CDR3 length: 15; V gene: TRBV5-6; D gene: .; clone size: .
CDR3 protein: CASRQSQASDTQYF; CDR3 DNA: TGCGCCAGCAGACAGAGCCAAGCCTCAGATACGCAGTATTTT; J gene: TRBJ2-3; CDR3 length: 14; V gene: TRBV4-1; D gene: .; clone size: once
CDR3 protein: CAISESKGIYSNQPQHF; CDR3 DNA: TGTGCCATCAGTGAGTCGAAGGGGATATATAGCAATCAGCCCCAGCATTTT; J gene: TRBJ1-5; CDR3 length: 17; V gene: TRBV10-3; D gene: .; clone size: .
CDR3 protein: CASSLTSGRGTDTQYF; CDR3 DNA: TGTGCCAGCAGTTTGACTAGCGGGAGGGGAACAGATACGCAGTATTTT; J gene: TRBJ2-3; CDR3 length: 16; V gene: TRBV27; D gene: TRBD2; clone size: .
CDR3 protein: CAIGASDQPQHF; CDR3 DNA: TGTGCCATCGGGGCATCGGATCAGCCCCAGCATTTT; J gene: TRBJ1-5; CDR3 length: 12; V gene: TRBV10-3; D gene: .; clone size: .
CDR3 protein: CASSVAAASAGEKLFF; CDR3 DNA: TGTGCCAGCAGCGTAGCGGCCGCCTCAGCAGGGGAAAAACTGTTTTTT; J gene: TRBJ1-4; CDR3 length: 16; V gene: TRBV9; D gene: .; clone size: .
CDR3 protein: CASSFGLAGYNEQFF; CDR3 DNA: TGCGCCAGCAGCTTTGGACTAGCGGGCTACAATGAGCAGTTCTTC; J gene: TRBJ2-1; CDR3 length: 15; V gene: TRBV5-1; D gene: TRBD2; clone size: .
CDR3 protein: CASSVSPWESDTQYF; CDR3 DNA: TGTGCCAGCAGCGTAAGCCCTTGGGAGAGTGATACGCAGTATTTT; J gene: TRBJ2-3; CDR3 length: 15; V gene: TRBV9; D gene: .; clone size: .
CDR3 protein: CASSSIGRGPEAFF; CDR3 DNA: TGTGCCAGCAGCTCCATCGGGAGGGGCCCTGAAGCTTTCTTT; J gene: TRBJ1-1; CDR3 length: 14; V gene: TRBV7-9; D gene: .; clone size: .
CDR3 protein: CTSSPVREHLGGETQYF; CDR3 DNA: TGTACCAGCAGCCCAGTTCGGGAACACCTCGGCGGGGAGACCCAGTACTTC; J gene: TRBJ2-5; CDR3 length: 17; V gene: TRBV1; D gene: .; clone size: once
CDR3 protein: CASSTNRDNNVAANEKLFF; CDR3 DNA: TGTGCCAGCAGCACCAACCGGGACAATAATGTCGCGGCTAATGAAAAACTGTTTTTT; J gene: TRBJ1-4; CDR3 length: 19; V gene: TRBV7-9; D gene: .; clone size: once
CDR3 protein: CASSGNSAGETQYF; CDR3 DNA: TGTGCCAGCAGCGGCAATAGCGCCGGCGAGACCCAGTACTTC; J gene: TRBJ2-5; CDR3 length: 14; V gene: TRBV9; D gene: .; clone size: once
CDR3 protein: CSVASTATNEKLFF; CDR3 DNA: TGCAGCGTTGCCTCCACAGCAACTAATGAAAAACTGTTTTTT; J gene: TRBJ1-4; CDR3 length: 14; V gene: TRBV29-1; D gene: .; clone size: .
CDR3 protein: CATESGTAGGELFF; CDR3 DNA: TGTGCCACCGAATCCGGGACAGCGGGCGGGGAGCTGTTTTTT; J gene: TRBJ2-2; CDR3 length: 14; V gene: TRBV6-5; D gene: .; clone size: .
CDR3 protein: CASSSNTEAFF; CDR3 DNA: TGTGCCAGCAGTTCAAACACTGAAGCTTTCTTT; J gene: TRBJ1-1; CDR3 length: 11; V gene: TRBV28; D gene: .; clone size: .
CDR3 protein: CASSHQTGSKNIQYF; CDR3 DNA: TGTGCCAGCAGCCATCAGACAGGGAGCAAAAACATTCAGTACTTC; J gene: TRBJ2-4; CDR3 length: 15; V gene: TRBV5-8; D gene: TRBD1; clone size: .
CDR3 protein: CASSETGLLQYEQYF; CDR3 DNA: TGTGCCAGCAGTGAGACAGGGTTACTTCAATACGAGCAGTACTTC; J gene: TRBJ2-7; CDR3 length: 15; V gene: TRBV27; D gene: TRBD1; clone size: few
CDR3 protein: CASGLVRSSSNEKLFF; CDR3 DNA: TGTGCTAGTGGTTTGGTACGCTCCTCGAGTAATGAAAAACTGTTTTTT; J gene: TRBJ1-4; CDR3 length: 16; V gene: TRBV12-5; D gene: .; clone size: .
CDR3 protein: CASGLVANQPQHF; CDR3 DNA: TGTGCTAGTGGTTTGGTAGCAAATCAGCCCCAGCATTTT; J gene: TRBJ1-5; CDR3 length: 13; V gene: TRBV12-5; D gene: .; clone size: .
CDR3 protein: CASSYRWGVFF; CDR3 DNA: TGTGCCAGCAGTTATCGCTGGGGAGTCTTCTTC; J gene: TRBJ2-1; CDR3 length: 11; V gene: TRBV6-6; D gene: .; clone size: .
CDR3 protein: CASSSTGYRDTQYF; CDR3 DNA: TGTGCCAGCAGTTCAACAGGGTATAGAGATACGCAGTATTTT; J gene: TRBJ2-3; CDR3 length: 14; V gene: TRBV6-6; D gene: .; clone size: .
CDR3 protein: CASTSGSGVYTF; CDR3 DNA: TGTGCCAGCACCTCAGGCTCGGGGGTTTACACCTTC; J gene: TRBJ1-2; CDR3 length: 12; V gene: TRBV5-6; D gene: .; clone size: once
CDR3 protein: CASSPRRGAQETQYF; CDR3 DNA: TGTGCCAGCAGCCCCCGACGGGGGGCCCAAGAGACCCAGTACTTC; J gene: TRBJ2-5; CDR3 length: 15; V gene: TRBV7-9; D gene: .; clone size: .
CDR3 protein: CASSFRATNEKLFF; CDR3 DNA: TGTGCCAGCTCATTTCGGGCAACTAATGAAAAACTGTTTTTT; J gene: TRBJ1-4; CDR3 length: 14; V gene: TRBV18; D gene: .; clone size: .
CDR3 protein: CAIRAGHNEQFF; CDR3 DNA: TGTGCCATCAGGGCAGGGCACAATGAGCAGTTCTTC; J gene: TRBJ2-1; CDR3 length: 12; V gene: TRBV10-3; D gene: .; clone size: .
CDR3 protein: CASSLVRAGRGYTF; CDR3 DNA: TGTGCCAGCAGCTTGGTTAGGGCGGGGCGAGGCTACACCTTC; J gene: TRBJ1-2; CDR3 length: 14; V gene: TRBV5-4; D gene: .; clone size: .
CDR3 protein: CATINRDRNTEAFF; CDR3 DNA: TGCGCCACCATAAACAGGGACCGAAACACTGAAGCTTTCTTT; J gene: TRBJ1-1; CDR3 length: 14; V gene: TRBV10-1; D gene: .; clone size: few
CDR3 protein: CASSLGRGTYEQYF; CDR3 DNA: TGTGCCAGCAGCTTAGGGCGGGGGACCTACGAGCAGTACTTC; J gene: TRBJ2-7; CDR3 length: 14; V gene: TRBV7-2; D gene: TRBD2; clone size: .
CDR3 protein: CASSEGQTHTDTQYF; CDR3 DNA: TGTGCCAGCAGTGAAGGACAGACACACACAGATACGCAGTATTTT; J gene: TRBJ2-3; CDR3 length: 15; V gene: TRBV7-2; D gene: .; clone size: few
CDR3 protein: CASSPDRAAEAFF; CDR3 DNA: TGTGCCAGCTCACCGGACAGAGCGGCTGAAGCTTTCTTT; J gene: TRBJ1-1; CDR3 length: 13; V gene: TRBV18; D gene: .; clone size: .
CDR3 protein: CASMPQLAGRDTQYF; CDR3 DNA: TGCGCCAGCATGCCCCAACTAGCGGGGAGAGATACGCAGTATTTT; J gene: TRBJ2-3; CDR3 length: 15; V gene: TRBV5-1; D gene: TRBD2; clone size: .
CDR3 protein: CASSQGGTSGSYEQYF; CDR3 DNA: TGCGCCAGCAGCCAGGGCGGGACTAGCGGTTCCTACGAGCAGTACTTC; J gene: TRBJ2-7; CDR3 length: 16; V gene: TRBV4-1; D gene: TRBD2; clone size: .
CDR3 protein: CASSPTSDRVHSPLHF; CDR3 DNA: TGTGCCAGCAGTCCCACATCCGACAGGGTGCATTCACCCCTCCACTTT; J gene: TRBJ1-6; CDR3 length: 16; V gene: TRBV28; D gene: TRBD1; clone size: .